The 4 T cell receptor beta chains in this list originate from one sample, sequenced in a study of shared clonotypes between healthy human individuals. Profiling relied on immunoSEQ multiplex PCR, and the TCRdb table lists in-frame clones only, not all of them. The sample records some 2.1 million clones, 85% to 95% being singletons. Positive CCR7 selection of CD45RO-negative cells yielded the naive CD8 cells, and terminally differentiated effector memory CD45RA+ cells were excluded. Sequenced input: naive CD8+ T cells sorted from blood. Receptors originate from a man aged 18 to 35 in good health.

For this clone: Other DNA sequences in the sample encode the same CDR3. This chain uses TRBV7-8 with TRBJ1-2, with 9 bases that match TRBD1. The germline V gene has CDR1 SGHVS and CDR2 FQNEAQ. V trimming: 3 bases; J trimming: 4 bases; junction bases outside the gene matches: 0. The CDR3 is made up of 13 amino acids. The CDR3 reads CASSLGQGYGYTF. Written as DNA, the CDR3 is TGTGCCAGCAGCTTGGGACAGGGCTATGGCTACACCTTC.

A word on this clone: The identical CDR3 is also encoded by other nucleotide sequences in the sample. The chain combines TRBV9 with TRBJ1-1; maybe TRBD1 (5 bases). From germline, CDR1 is SGDLS and CDR2 YYNGEE. Trimming removed 4 bases from V and 5 bases from J, with 12 bases in between. This CDR3 comprises 13 residues. CDR3 nucleotides: TGTGCCAGCAGCATCGGGGGAGGGACTGAAGCTTTCTTT. This encodes CASSIGGGTEAFF.

The genes are TRBV2 and TRBJ1-2; D gene uncertain. The germline V gene encodes CDR1 SNHLY and CDR2 FYNNEI. Trimming took 6 bases from V and 8 from J, leaving 16 bases between them. CDR3 length: 13 amino acids. CDR3 bases: TGTGCCAGCAGGACCCTAGACCCGGAGGGCTACACCTTC. This translates into CASRTLDPEGYTF.

This clone is a singleton in its sample. This chain joins TRBV7-6 and TRBJ2-1, with D tentatively TRBD1 (5 bases). Trimming took 1 base from V and 2 from J, leaving 12 bases between them. Germline V gene lookup returns CDR1 SGHVS and CDR2 FNYEAQ. The CDR3 covers 16 residues. The CDR3 DNA reads TGTGCCAGCAGCTTAGGGCAGGGCCGTACCTACAATGAGCAGTTCTTC. Translated, it gives CASSLGQGRTYNEQFF.